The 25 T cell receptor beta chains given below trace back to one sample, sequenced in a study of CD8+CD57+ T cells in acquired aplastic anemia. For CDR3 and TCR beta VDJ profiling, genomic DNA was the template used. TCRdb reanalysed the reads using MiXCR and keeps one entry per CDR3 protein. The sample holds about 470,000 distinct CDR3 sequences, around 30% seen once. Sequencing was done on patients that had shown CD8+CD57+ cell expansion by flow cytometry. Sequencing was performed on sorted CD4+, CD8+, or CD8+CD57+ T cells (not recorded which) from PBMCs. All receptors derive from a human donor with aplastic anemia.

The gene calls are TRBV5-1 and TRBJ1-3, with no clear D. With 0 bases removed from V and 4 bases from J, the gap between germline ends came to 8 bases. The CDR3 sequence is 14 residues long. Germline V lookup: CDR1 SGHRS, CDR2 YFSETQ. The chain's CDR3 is CASSLASGGNTIYF. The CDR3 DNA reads TGCGCCAGCAGCTTGGCCTCCGGCGGAAACACCATATATTTT. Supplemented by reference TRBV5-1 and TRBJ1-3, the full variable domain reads KAGVTQTPRYLIKTRGQQVTLSCSPISGHRSVSWYQQTPGQGLQFLFEYFSETQRNKGNFPGRFSGRQFSNSRSEMNVSTLELGDSALYLCASSLASGGNTIYFGEGSWLTVV.

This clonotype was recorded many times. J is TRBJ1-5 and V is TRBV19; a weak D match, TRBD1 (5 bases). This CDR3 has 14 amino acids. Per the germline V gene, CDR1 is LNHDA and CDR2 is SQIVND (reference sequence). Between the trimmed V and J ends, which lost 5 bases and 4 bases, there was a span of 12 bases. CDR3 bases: TGTGCCAGTAGTCGGGGCCCGATTAATCAGCCCCAGCATTTT. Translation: CASSRGPINQPQHF.

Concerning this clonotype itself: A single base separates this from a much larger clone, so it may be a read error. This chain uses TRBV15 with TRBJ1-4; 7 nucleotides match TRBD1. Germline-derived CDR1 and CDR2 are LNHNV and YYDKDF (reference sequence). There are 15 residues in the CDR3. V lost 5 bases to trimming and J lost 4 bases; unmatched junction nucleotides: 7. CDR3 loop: CATSGYRGVNEKLFF. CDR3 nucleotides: TGTGCCACCAGCGGATACAGGGGTGTTAATGAAAAACTGTTTTTT.

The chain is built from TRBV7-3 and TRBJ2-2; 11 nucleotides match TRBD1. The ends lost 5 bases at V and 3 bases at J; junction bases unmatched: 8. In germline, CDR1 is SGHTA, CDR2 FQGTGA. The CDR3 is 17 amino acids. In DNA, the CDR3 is TGTGCCAGCAGCCTCGGACAGGGGGCGGGGGACACCGGGGAGCTGTTTTTT. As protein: CASSLGQGAGDTGELFF.

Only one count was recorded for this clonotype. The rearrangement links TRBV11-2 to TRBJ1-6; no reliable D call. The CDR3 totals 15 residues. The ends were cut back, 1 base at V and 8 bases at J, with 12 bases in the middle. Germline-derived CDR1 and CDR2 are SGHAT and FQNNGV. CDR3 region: CASSLGPPLDSPLHF. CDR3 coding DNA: TGTGCCAGCAGCTTAGGGCCTCCCTTGGATTCACCCCTCCACTTT.

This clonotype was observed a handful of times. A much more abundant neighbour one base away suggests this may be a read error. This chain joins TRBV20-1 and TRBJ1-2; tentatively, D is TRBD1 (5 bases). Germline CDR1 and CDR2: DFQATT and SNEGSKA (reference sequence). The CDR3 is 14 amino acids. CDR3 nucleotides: TGCAGTGCGACCACAGGTATGGGACGTGGTGGCTACGCCTTC. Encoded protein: CSATTGMGRGGYAF.

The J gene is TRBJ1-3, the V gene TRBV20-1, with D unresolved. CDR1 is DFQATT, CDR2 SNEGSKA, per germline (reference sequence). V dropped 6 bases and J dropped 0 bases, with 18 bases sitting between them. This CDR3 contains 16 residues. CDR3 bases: TGCAGTGCCAGACTTCCCTTAAGAGCCTCTGGAAACACCATATATTTT. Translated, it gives CSARLPLRASGNTIYF.

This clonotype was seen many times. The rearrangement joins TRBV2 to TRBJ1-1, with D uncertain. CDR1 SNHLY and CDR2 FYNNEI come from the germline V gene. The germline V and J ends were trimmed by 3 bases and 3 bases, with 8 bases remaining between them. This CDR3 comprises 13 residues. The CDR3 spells CASSDDYYTEAFF. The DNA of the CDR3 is TGTGCCAGCAGTGACGACTACTACACTGAAGCTTTCTTT.

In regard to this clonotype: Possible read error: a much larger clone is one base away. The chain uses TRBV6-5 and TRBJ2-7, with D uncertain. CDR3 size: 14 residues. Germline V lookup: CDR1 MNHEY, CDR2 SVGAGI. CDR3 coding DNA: TGTGCCAGCAGTTATGCCGACATTGCGTACGAGCAGTGCTTC. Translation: CASSYADIAYEQCF.

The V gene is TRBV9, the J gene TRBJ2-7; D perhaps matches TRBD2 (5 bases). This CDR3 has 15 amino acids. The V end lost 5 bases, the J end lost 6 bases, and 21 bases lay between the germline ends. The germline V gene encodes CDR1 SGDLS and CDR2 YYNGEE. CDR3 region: CASSPTGIGGSEQYF. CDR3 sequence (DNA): TGTGCCAGCAGTCCTACCGGGATTGGAGGCAGCGAGCAGTACTTC.

This CDR3 is CASSLFGYGSSYNEQFF. In DNA form, the CDR3 reads TGTGCCAGCAGCTTATTTGGTTACGGGAGTTCCTACAATGAGCAGTTCTTC. The chain uses TRBV7-6 and TRBJ2-1, with TRBD2 as a possible D gene (6 bases). Germline V gene data show CDR1 as SGHVS and CDR2 as FNYEAQ. V lost 2 bases and J 1 base, leaving 15 bases between the germline ends. This CDR3 has 17 residues.

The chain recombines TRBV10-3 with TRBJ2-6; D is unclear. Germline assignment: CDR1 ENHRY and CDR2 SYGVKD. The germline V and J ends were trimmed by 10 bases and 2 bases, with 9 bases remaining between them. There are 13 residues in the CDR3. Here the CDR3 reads CASRITGANVLTF. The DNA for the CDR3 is TGTGCCAGCAGGATAACTGGGGCCAACGTCCTGACTTTC.

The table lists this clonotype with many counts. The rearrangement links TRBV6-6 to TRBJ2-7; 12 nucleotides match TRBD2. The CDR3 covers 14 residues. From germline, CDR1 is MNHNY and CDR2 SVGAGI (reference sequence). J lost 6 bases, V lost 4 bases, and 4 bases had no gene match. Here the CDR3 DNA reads TGTGCCAGCAGTTTGACTAGCGGGAGAATCGAGCAGTACTTC. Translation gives CASSLTSGRIEQYF.

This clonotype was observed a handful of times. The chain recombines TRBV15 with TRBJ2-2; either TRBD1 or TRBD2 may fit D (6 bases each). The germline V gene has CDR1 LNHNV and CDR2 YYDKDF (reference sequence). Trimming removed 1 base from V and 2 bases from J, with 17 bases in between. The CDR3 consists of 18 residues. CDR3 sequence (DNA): TGTGCCACCAGCAGAGGTGGAGGGGGACTGATTAACACCGGGGAGCTGTTTTTT. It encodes CATSRGGGGLINTGELFF.

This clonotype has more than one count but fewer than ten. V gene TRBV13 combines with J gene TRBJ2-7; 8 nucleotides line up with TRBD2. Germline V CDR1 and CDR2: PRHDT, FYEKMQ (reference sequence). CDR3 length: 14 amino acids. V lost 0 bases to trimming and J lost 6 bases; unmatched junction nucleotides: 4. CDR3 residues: CASSLGPGGPEQYF. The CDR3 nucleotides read TGTGCCAGCAGCTTAGGCCCGGGGGGGCCCGAGCAGTACTTC.

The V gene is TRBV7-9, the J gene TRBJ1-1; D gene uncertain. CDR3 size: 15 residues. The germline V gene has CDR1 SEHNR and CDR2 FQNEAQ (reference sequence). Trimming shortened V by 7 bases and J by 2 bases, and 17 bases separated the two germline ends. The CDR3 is CASNNWGTVNTEAFF. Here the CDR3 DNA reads TGTGCCAGCAACAACTGGGGAACAGTTAACACTGAAGCTTTCTTT.

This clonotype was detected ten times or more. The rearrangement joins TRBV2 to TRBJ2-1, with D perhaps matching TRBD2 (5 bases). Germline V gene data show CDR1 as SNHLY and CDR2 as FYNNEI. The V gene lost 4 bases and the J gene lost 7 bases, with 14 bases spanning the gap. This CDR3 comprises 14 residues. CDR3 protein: CASSASLRGNEQFF. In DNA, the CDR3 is TGTGCCAGCAGTGCCAGTTTAAGAGGGAATGAGCAGTTCTTC.

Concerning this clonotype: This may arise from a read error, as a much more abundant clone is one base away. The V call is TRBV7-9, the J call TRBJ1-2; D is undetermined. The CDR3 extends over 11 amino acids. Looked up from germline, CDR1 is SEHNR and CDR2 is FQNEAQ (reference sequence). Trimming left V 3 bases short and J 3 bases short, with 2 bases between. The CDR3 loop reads CASSLYYGYTF. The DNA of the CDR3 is TGTGCCAGCAGCTTGTACTATGGCTACACCTTC.

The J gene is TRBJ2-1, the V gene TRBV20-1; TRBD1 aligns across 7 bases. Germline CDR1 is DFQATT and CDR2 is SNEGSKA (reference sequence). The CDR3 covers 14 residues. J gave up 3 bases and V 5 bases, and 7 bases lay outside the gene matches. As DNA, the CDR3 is TGCAGTGCTGAGACAGGGTCTCGCTACAATGAGCAGTTCTTC. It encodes CSAETGSRYNEQFF.

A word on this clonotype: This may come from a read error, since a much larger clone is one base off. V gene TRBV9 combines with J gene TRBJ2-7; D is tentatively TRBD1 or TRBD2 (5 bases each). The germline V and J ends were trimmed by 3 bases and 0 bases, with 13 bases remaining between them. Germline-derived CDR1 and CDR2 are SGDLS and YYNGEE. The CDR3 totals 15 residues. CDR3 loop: CASSGGSAPSYEQYF. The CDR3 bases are TGTGCCAGCAGCGGGGGGAGCGCTCCCTCCTACGAGCAGTACTTC.

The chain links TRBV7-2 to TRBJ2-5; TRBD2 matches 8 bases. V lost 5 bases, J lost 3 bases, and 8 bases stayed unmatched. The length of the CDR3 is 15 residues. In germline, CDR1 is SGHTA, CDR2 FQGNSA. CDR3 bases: TGTGCCAGCAGCCCGAGCGGGGGCGGGAAAGAGACCCAGTACTTC. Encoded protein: CASSPSGGGKETQYF.

CDR3: CASTQTRGYGYTF. DNA of the CDR3: TGTGCCAGCACCCAAACCCGGGGGTATGGCTACACCTTC. The chain links TRBV28 to TRBJ1-2, with D possibly TRBD1 on 5 matching bases. V lost 7 bases to trimming and J lost 5 bases, with 14 bases between them. The CDR3 consists of 13 residues. CDR1 MDHEN and CDR2 SYDVKM come from the germline V gene.

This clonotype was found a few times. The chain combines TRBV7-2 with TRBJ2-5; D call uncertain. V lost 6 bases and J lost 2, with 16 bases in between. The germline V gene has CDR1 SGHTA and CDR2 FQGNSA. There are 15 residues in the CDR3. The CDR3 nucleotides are TGTGCCAGCAGGCTTCCGGGCCGATTACAAGAGACCCAGTACTTC. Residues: CASRLPGRLQETQYF. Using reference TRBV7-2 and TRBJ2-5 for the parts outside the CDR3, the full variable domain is GAGVSQSPSNKVTEKGKDVELRCDPISGHTALYWYRQSLGQGLEFLIYFQGNSAPDKSGLPSDRFSAERTGGSVSTLTIQRTQQEDSAVYLCASRLPGRLQETQYFGPGTRLLVL.

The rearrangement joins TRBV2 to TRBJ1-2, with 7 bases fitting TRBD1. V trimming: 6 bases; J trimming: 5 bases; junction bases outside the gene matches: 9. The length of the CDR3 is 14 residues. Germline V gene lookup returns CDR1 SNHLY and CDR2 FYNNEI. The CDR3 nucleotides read TGTGCCAGCAGCTCGGGACAGCTTTTTTATGGCTACACCTTC. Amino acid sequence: CASSSGQLFYGYTF.

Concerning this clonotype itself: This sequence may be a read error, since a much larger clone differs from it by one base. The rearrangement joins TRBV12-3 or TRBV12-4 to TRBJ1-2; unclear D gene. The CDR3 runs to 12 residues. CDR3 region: CASSLSFYGHTF. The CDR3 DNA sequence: TGTGCCAGCAGCCTTTCTTTCTATGGCCACACCTTC.